The entry below gives a single T cell receptor (beta chain) sequence along with its context. Antigen unknown. The CDR3 has 14 amino acids. V dropped 6 bases and J dropped 6; count of bases not matched to a gene: 7. CDR1 and CDR2 (germline): SGHTA, FQGNSA. The sample comes from a study of T cell repertoires in cytomegalovirus infection. Turning to the study itself: Newly reported HLA-C-restricted and thoroughly characterized HLA-B-restricted CMV epitopes were employed. CMV infection together with matching HLA type was indicated by public TCR beta signatures.

Overall study results and limits: Carriers of CMV and the relevant HLA type were discriminated by public TCR beta frequency. The response measured ex vivo was dominated by TCR beta clonotypes (HLA-C-restricted and CMV-specific).

MiXCR was run by TCRdb on the reads, yielding one entry per CDR3 protein. The table records about 700,000 distinct CDR3 sequences, roughly a third of them present only once. The rearrangement links TRBV7-2 to TRBJ2-1, with 8 nucleotides matching TRBD2. This TCR came from a human donor in good health (CMV status not recorded). Some clones in this sample may be carry-over from other donors' samples. Sequenced here: cultured PBMCs, sampled from culture after CMV antigen stimulation. CDR3 protein: CASRTGGAANEQFF. In DNA, the CDR3 is TGTGCCAGCAGGACCGGGGGGGCTGCCAATGAGCAGTTCTTC.